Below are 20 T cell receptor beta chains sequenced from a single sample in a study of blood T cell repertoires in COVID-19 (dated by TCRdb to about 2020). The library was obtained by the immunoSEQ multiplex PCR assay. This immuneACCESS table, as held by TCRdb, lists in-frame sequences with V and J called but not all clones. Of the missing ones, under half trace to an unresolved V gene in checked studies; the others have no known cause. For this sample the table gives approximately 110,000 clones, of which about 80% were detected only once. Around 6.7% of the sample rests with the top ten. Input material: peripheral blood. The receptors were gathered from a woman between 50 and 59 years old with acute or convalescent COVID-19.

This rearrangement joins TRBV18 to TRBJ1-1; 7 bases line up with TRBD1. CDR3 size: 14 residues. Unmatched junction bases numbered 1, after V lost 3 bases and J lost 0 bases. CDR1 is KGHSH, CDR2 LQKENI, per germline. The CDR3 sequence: CASSPGQLNTEAFF. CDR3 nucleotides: TGTGCCAGCTCACCGGGACAGCTGAACACTGAAGCTTTCTTT.

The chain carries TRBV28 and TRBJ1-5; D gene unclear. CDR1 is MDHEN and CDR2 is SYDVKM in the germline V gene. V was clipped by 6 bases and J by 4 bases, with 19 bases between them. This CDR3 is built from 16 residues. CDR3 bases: TGTGCCAGCAGCGGGTCGTTCGGGAGGACGAATCAGCCCCAGCATTTT. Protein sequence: CASSGSFGRTNQPQHF.

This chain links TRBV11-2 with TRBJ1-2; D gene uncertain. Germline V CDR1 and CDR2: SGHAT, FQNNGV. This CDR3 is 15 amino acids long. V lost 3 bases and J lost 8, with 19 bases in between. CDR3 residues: CASSFSDEGGAGYTF. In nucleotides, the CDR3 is TGTGCCAGCAGCTTCTCCGACGAGGGTGGCGCGGGCTACACCTTC.

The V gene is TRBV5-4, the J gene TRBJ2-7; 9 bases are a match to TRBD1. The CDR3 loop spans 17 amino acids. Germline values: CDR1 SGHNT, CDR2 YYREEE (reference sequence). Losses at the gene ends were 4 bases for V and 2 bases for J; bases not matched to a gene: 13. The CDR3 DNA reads TGTGCCAGCAGCCTTAGCTCGACGGGACAGGGAGCCTACGAGCAGTACTTC. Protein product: CASSLSSTGQGAYEQYF.

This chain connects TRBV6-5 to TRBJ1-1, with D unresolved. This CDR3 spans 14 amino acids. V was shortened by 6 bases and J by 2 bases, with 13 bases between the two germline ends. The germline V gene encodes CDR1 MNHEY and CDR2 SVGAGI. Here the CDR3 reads CASSQVGVNTEAFF. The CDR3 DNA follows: TGTGCCAGCAGCCAAGTGGGAGTAAACACTGAAGCTTTCTTT.

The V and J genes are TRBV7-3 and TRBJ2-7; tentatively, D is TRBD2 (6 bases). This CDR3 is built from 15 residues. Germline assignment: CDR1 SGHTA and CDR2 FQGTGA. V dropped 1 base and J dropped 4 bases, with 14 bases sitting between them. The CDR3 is CASSLRPGGLYEQYF. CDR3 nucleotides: TGTGCCAGCAGCTTAAGGCCCGGAGGGCTTTACGAGCAGTACTTC.

The chain's CDR3 is CASSSPRGSSYEQYF. The CDR3 DNA reads TGTGCCAGCAGCTCTCCCCGAGGGAGCTCCTACGAGCAGTACTTC. The chain is built from TRBV11-2 and TRBJ2-7; tentative D call: TRBD2 (5 bases). With 4 bases removed from V and 0 bases from J, the gap between germline ends came to 13 bases. Germline-derived CDR1 and CDR2 are SGHAT and FQNNGV. This CDR3 is built from 15 residues.

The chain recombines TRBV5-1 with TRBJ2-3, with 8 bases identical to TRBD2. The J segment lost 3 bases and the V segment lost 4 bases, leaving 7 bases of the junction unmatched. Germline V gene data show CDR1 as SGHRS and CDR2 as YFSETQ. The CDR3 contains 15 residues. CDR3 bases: TGCGCCAGCAGCAGTACTAGCGGCAGAACAGATACGCAGTATTTT. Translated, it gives CASSSTSGRTDTQYF.

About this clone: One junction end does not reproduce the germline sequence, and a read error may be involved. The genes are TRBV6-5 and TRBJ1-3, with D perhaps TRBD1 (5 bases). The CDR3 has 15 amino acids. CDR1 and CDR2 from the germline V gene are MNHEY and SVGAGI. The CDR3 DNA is TGTGCCACCAGTCAGGGAATTGGCTCTGGAAACACCATATATTTT. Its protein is CATSQGIGSGNTIYF.

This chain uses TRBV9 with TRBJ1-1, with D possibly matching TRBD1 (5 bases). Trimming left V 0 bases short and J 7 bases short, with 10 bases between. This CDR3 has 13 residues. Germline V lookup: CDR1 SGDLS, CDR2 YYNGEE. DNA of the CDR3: TGTGCCAGCAGCGTAGTCGCGGGGGGTGAAGCTTTCTTT. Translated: CASSVVAGGEAFF.

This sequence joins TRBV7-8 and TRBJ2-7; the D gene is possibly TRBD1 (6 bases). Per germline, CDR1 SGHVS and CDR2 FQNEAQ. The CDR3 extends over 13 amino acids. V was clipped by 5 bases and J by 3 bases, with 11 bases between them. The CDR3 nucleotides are TGTGCCAGCAGCCGGCAGGGGTACTACGAGCAGTACTTC. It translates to CASSRQGYYEQYF.

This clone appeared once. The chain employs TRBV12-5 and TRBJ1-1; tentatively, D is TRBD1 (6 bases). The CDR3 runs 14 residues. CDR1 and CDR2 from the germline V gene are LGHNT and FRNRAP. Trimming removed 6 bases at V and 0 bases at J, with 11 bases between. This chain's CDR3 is CASGLGQMNTEAFF. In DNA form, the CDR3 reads TGTGCTAGTGGCCTCGGACAGATGAACACTGAAGCTTTCTTT.

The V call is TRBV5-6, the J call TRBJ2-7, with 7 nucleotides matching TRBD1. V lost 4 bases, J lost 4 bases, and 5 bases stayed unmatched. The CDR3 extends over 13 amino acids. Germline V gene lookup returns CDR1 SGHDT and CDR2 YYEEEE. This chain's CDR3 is CASSPGTAYEQYF. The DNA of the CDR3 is TGTGCCAGCAGCCCCGGGACAGCGTACGAGCAGTACTTC.

The DNA for the CDR3 is TGTGCCTGGGTGTCCCGAGGGTACGAGCAGTACTTC. Its protein product is CAWVSRGYEQYF. J is TRBJ2-7 and V is TRBV30; perhaps TRBD2 as D (5 bases). This CDR3 has 12 amino acids. Germline CDR1 GTSNPN, CDR2 SVGIG (reference sequence). Trimming left V 5 bases short and J 4 bases short, with 12 bases between. Filled out from reference TRBV30 and TRBJ2-7, the complete variable domain reads SQTIHQWPATLVQPVGSPLSLECTVEGTSNPNLYWYRQAAGRGLQLLFYSVGIGQISSEVPQNLSASRPQDRQFILSSKKLLLSDSGFYLCAWVSRGYEQYFGPGTRLTVT.

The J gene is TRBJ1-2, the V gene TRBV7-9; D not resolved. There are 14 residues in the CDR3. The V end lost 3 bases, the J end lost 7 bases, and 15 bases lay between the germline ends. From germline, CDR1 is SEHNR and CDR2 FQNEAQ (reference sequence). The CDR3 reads CASSFGSGFLGYTF. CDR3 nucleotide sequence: TGTGCCAGCAGCTTCGGGTCGGGTTTTCTTGGCTACACCTTC.

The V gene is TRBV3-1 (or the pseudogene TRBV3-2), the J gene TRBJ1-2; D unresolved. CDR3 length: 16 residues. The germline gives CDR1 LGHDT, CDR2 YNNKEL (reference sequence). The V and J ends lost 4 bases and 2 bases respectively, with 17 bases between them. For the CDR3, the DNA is TGTGCCAGCAGCCCCAGGAGGGCGGCCATCAACTATGGCTACACCTTC. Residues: CASSPRRAAINYGYTF.

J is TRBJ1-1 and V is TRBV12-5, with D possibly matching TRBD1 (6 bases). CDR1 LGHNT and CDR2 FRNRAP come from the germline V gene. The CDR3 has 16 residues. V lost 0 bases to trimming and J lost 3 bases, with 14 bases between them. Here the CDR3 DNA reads TGTGCTAGTGGTTTGGTTCGGGGGGGGCTGGACACTGAAGCTTTCTTT. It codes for CASGLVRGGLDTEAFF.

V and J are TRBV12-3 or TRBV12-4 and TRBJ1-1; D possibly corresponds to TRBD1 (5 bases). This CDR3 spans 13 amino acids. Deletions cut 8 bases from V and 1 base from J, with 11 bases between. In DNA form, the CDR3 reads TGTGCCAGCTGGCTCAGGGAGAACACTGAAGCTTTCTTT. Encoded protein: CASWLRENTEAFF.

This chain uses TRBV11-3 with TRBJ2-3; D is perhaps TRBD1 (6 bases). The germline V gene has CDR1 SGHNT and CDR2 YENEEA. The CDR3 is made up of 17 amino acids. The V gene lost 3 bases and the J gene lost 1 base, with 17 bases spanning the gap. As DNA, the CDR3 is TGTGCCAGCAGCTTCGCCGCCGGGACACCACGCACAGATACGCAGTATTTT. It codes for CASSFAAGTPRTDTQYF.

Here the CDR3 DNA reads TGTGCCAGCAGCGCCATCCCCTCGGCAGCGGGGGGGAACACAGATACGCAGTATTTT. Translation: CASSAIPSAAGGNTDTQYF. The rearrangement links TRBV9 to TRBJ2-3; 10 nucleotides line up with TRBD2. Losses at the gene ends were 3 bases for V and 2 bases for J; bases not matched to a gene: 15. This CDR3 is 19 amino acids long. Germline V lookup: CDR1 SGDLS, CDR2 YYNGEE.